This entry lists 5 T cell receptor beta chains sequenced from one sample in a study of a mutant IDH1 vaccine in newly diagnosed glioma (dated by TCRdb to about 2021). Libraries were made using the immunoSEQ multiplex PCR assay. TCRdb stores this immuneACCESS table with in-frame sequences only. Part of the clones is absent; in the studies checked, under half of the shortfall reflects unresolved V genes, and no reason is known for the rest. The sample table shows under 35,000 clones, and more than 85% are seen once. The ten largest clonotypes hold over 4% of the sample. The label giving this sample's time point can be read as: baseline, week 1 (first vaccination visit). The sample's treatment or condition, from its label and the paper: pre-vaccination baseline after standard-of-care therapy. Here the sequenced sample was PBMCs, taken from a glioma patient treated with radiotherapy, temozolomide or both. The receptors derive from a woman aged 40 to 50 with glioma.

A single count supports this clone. The CDR3 coding sequence is TGTGCCAGTAGTATAGGGCTGTACAATGAGCAGTTCTTC. Translation: CASSIGLYNEQFF. V usage is TRBV19 and J usage is TRBJ2-1; D gene ambiguous. The CDR3 contains 13 residues. V dropped 1 base and J dropped 4 bases, with 5 bases sitting between them. The germline CDR1 and CDR2 sequences are LNHDA and SQIVND (reference sequence).

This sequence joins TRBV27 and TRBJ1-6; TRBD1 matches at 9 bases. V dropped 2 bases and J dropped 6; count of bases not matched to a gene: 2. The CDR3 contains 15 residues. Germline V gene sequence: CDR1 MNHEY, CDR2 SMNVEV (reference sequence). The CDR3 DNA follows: TGTGCCAGCAGTTTAGGGACAGGGTTTAATTCACCCCTCCACTTT. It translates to CASSLGTGFNSPLHF.

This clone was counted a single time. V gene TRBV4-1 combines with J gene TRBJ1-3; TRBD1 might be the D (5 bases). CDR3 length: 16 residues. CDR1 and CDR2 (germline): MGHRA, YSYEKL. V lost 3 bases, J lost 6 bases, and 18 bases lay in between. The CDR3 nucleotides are TGCGCCAGCAGCCAGGGGGAGTGGCAGGTGGAAAACACCATATATTTT. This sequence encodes CASSQGEWQVENTIYF.

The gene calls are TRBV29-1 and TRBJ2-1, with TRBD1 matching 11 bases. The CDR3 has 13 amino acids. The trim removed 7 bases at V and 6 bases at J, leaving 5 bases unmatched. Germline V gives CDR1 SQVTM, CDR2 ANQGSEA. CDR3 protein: CSGGTGGSNEQFF. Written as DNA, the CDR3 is TGCAGCGGGGGGACAGGGGGTTCCAATGAGCAGTTCTTC.

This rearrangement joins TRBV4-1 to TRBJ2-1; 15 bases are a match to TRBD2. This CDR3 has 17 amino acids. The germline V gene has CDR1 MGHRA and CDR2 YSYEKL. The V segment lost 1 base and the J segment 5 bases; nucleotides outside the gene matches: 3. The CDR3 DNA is TGCGCCAGCAGCCAAGTGGGACTAGCGGGGGGCCACAATGAGCAGTTCTTC. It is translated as CASSQVGLAGGHNEQFF.